A selection of T cell receptor beta chains follows, all from one sample in a study of beta chain features in type 1 diabetes. Generated by immunoSEQ multiplex PCR, the TCRdb table keeps only in-frame clones and is missing some. The sample has some 700,000 clones; over 10% are singletons. Specimen: naive CD4+ T cells from blood. Source of these receptors: a man aged 18 to 30 with type 1 diabetes. Both conserved end residues are part of each CDR3. The order of the fields is clone size, J gene, V gene, D gene, CDR3 protein, CDR3 DNA. A D gene is named only where the DNA matches it firmly. Some rows have no size entry. The others give once, few or many, or a class for an expanded clone.

clone_size: few
j_call: TRBJ1-6
v_call: TRBV28
d_call: .
cdr3_aa: CASSPRSIVNSPLHF
cdr3_nt: TGTGCCAGCAGTCCCCGATCTATTGTAAATTCACCCCTCCACTTT

clone_size: few
j_call: TRBJ2-7
v_call: TRBV10-3
d_call: TRBD1
cdr3_aa: CAIRRQGGDEQYF
cdr3_nt: TGTGCCATCAGACGACAGGGTGGGGACGAGCAGTACTTC

clone_size: .
j_call: TRBJ2-6
v_call: TRBV19
d_call: TRBD1
cdr3_aa: CASNPRWGQGALNSGANVLTF
cdr3_nt: TGTGCCAGTAACCCCCGCTGGGGACAGGGGGCTCTTAACTCTGGGGCCAACGTCCTGACTTTC

clone_size: .
j_call: TRBJ2-1
v_call: TRBV27
d_call: TRBD1
cdr3_aa: CASSSLGTVWIDEQFF
cdr3_nt: TGTGCCAGCAGTAGCTTAGGGACAGTATGGATTGATGAGCAGTTCTTC

clone_size: few
j_call: TRBJ2-3
v_call: TRBV19
d_call: .
cdr3_aa: CASSTAIGGGGTDTQYF
cdr3_nt: TGTGCCAGTAGTACCGCAATTGGAGGGGGCGGCACAGATACGCAGTATTTT

clone_size: few
j_call: TRBJ2-3
v_call: TRBV5-1
d_call: .
cdr3_aa: CASSRDGGDTQYF
cdr3_nt: TGCGCCAGCAGCCGGGACGGAGGGGATACGCAGTATTTT

clone_size: .
j_call: TRBJ2-3
v_call: TRBV5-1
d_call: TRBD2
cdr3_aa: CASSLIVVASGGPDTQYF
cdr3_nt: TGCGCCAGCAGCTTGATCGTGGTGGCTAGCGGGGGCCCAGATACGCAGTATTTT

clone_size: .
j_call: TRBJ2-7
v_call: TRBV10-3
d_call: TRBD1
cdr3_aa: CAISDSGQGEYEQYF
cdr3_nt: TGTGCCATCAGTGATTCCGGACAGGGAGAGTACGAGCAGTACTTC

clone_size: .
j_call: TRBJ1-2
v_call: TRBV28
d_call: TRBD1
cdr3_aa: CASRTGGAEYGYTF
cdr3_nt: TGTGCCAGCAGGACAGGGGGCGCGGAGTATGGCTACACCTTC

clone_size: .
j_call: TRBJ2-1
v_call: TRBV27
d_call: .
cdr3_aa: CASSPGYNEQFF
cdr3_nt: TGTGCCAGCAGTCCGGGCTACAATGAGCAGTTCTTC

clone_size: few
j_call: TRBJ2-7
v_call: TRBV2
d_call: .
cdr3_aa: CASKGTENYEQYF
cdr3_nt: TGTGCCAGCAAAGGGACGGAGAACTACGAGCAGTACTTC

clone_size: .
j_call: TRBJ1-1
v_call: TRBV19
d_call: TRBD1
cdr3_aa: CASTSTGTGTEAFF
cdr3_nt: TGTGCCAGTACTTCGACAGGGACGGGCACTGAAGCTTTCTTT

clone_size: .
j_call: TRBJ2-1
v_call: TRBV30
d_call: TRBD1
cdr3_aa: CAWSGQGAREQFF
cdr3_nt: TGTGCCTGGAGTGGACAGGGGGCCCGGGAGCAGTTCTTC

clone_size: few
j_call: TRBJ2-3
v_call: TRBV6-1
d_call: TRBD1
cdr3_aa: CASSQTGGTDTQYF
cdr3_nt: TGTGCCAGCAGCCAAACAGGGGGAACAGATACGCAGTATTTT

clone_size: .
j_call: TRBJ2-6
v_call: TRBV18
d_call: .
cdr3_aa: CASSPYGSPGANVLTF
cdr3_nt: TGTGCCAGCTCACCATACGGTTCCCCGGGGGCCAACGTCCTGACTTTC

clone_size: .
j_call: TRBJ2-1
v_call: TRBV4-2
d_call: .
cdr3_aa: CASSQGTAERFEQFF
cdr3_nt: TGTGCCAGCAGCCAAGGGACGGCAGAACGATTTGAGCAGTTCTTC

clone_size: .
j_call: TRBJ2-7
v_call: TRBV5-1
d_call: .
cdr3_aa: CASSLVSGVGDVYEQYF
cdr3_nt: TGCGCCAGCAGCTTGGTTTCCGGGGTCGGGGATGTGTACGAGCAGTACTTC

clone_size: few
j_call: TRBJ2-1
v_call: TRBV5-1
d_call: TRBD1
cdr3_aa: CASSPRQGSNEQFF
cdr3_nt: TGCGCCAGCAGCCCCCGACAGGGATCGAATGAGCAGTTCTTC

clone_size: .
j_call: TRBJ2-3
v_call: TRBV7-2
d_call: TRBD2
cdr3_aa: CASSRPRGGATDTQYF
cdr3_nt: TGTGCCAGCAGCCGACCCCGCGGGGGGGCGACAGATACGCAGTATTTT

clone_size: once
j_call: TRBJ2-4
v_call: TRBV2
d_call: TRBD2
cdr3_aa: CASSDLPSGDSSRAKNIQYF
cdr3_nt: TGTGCCAGCAGCGATCTTCCTAGCGGGGACAGCAGTAGGGCCAAAAACATTCAGTACTTC

clone_size: few
j_call: TRBJ1-1
v_call: TRBV7-9
d_call: .
cdr3_aa: CASSLGAGIGTEAFF
cdr3_nt: TGTGCCAGCAGCTTAGGGGCAGGGATTGGCACTGAAGCTTTCTTT

clone_size: few
j_call: TRBJ1-1
v_call: TRBV18
d_call: .
cdr3_aa: CASSPMNTEAFF
cdr3_nt: TGTGCCAGCTCACCGATGAACACTGAAGCTTTCTTT

clone_size: few
j_call: TRBJ1-6
v_call: TRBV14
d_call: .
cdr3_aa: CASSQMDSPLHF
cdr3_nt: TGTGCCAGCAGCCAGATGGACTCACCCCTCCACTTT

clone_size: .
j_call: TRBJ1-2
v_call: TRBV14
d_call: .
cdr3_aa: CASSQTGYGYTF
cdr3_nt: TGTGCCAGCAGCCAGACAGGTTATGGCTACACCTTC

clone_size: few
j_call: TRBJ1-2
v_call: TRBV6-6
d_call: TRBD1
cdr3_aa: CASSPGQGANYGYTF
cdr3_nt: TGTGCCAGCAGTCCCGGACAGGGGGCCAACTATGGCTACACCTTC

clone_size: few
j_call: TRBJ2-1
v_call: TRBV4-1
d_call: TRBD1
cdr3_aa: CASSQETQGIGSYNEQFF
cdr3_nt: TGCGCCAGCAGCCAAGAAACACAGGGGATTGGGTCCTACAATGAGCAGTTCTTC

clone_size: .
j_call: TRBJ2-5
v_call: TRBV5-1
d_call: .
cdr3_aa: CASSAPQGGQETQYF
cdr3_nt: TGCGCCAGCAGCGCCCCACAGGGTGGCCAAGAGACCCAGTACTTC

clone_size: few
j_call: TRBJ2-3
v_call: TRBV27
d_call: TRBD1
cdr3_aa: CASSFRGTGGSDTQYF
cdr3_nt: TGTGCCAGCAGTTTCCGAGGGACAGGAGGGTCAGATACGCAGTATTTT

clone_size: few
j_call: TRBJ2-3
v_call: TRBV14
d_call: .
cdr3_aa: CASSQGFLTDTQYF
cdr3_nt: TGTGCCAGCAGCCAAGGCTTTCTCACAGATACGCAGTATTTT

clone_size: .
j_call: TRBJ1-5
v_call: TRBV18
d_call: .
cdr3_aa: CASSEAVDQPQHF
cdr3_nt: TGTGCCAGCTCAGAGGCCGTAGATCAGCCCCAGCATTTT

clone_size: few
j_call: TRBJ1-5
v_call: TRBV7-6
d_call: TRBD1
cdr3_aa: CASSSGQTSNQPQHF
cdr3_nt: TGTGCCAGCAGCTCGGGACAGACGAGCAATCAGCCCCAGCATTTT

clone_size: few
j_call: TRBJ2-5
v_call: TRBV5-1
d_call: .
cdr3_aa: CASSPARTDQETQYF
cdr3_nt: TGCGCCAGCAGCCCCGCTCGGACAGACCAAGAGACCCAGTACTTC

clone_size: few
j_call: TRBJ1-2
v_call: TRBV10-1
d_call: TRBD1
cdr3_aa: CASSVDRAGGYTF
cdr3_nt: TGCGCCAGCAGTGTGGACAGGGCCGGAGGCTACACCTTC

clone_size: .
j_call: TRBJ1-5
v_call: TRBV19
d_call: TRBD1
cdr3_aa: CASSAGQKSNQPQHF
cdr3_nt: TGTGCCAGTAGCGCGGGACAGAAGAGCAATCAGCCCCAGCATTTT

clone_size: .
j_call: TRBJ2-1
v_call: TRBV18
d_call: .
cdr3_aa: CASSFRGYNEQFF
cdr3_nt: TGTGCCAGCTCCTTTCGGGGTTACAATGAGCAGTTCTTC

clone_size: few
j_call: TRBJ1-2
v_call: TRBV25-1
d_call: .
cdr3_aa: CASSGYIGGGGYTF
cdr3_nt: TGTGCCAGCAGTGGTTACATCGGTGGAGGCGGCTACACCTTC

clone_size: few
j_call: TRBJ1-5
v_call: TRBV18
d_call: .
cdr3_aa: CASSQVGDQPQHF
cdr3_nt: TGTGCCAGCTCCCAAGTAGGGGATCAGCCCCAGCATTTT

clone_size: .
j_call: TRBJ2-1
v_call: TRBV6-1
d_call: .
cdr3_aa: CASSSTTTNEQFF
cdr3_nt: TGTGCCAGCAGTTCCACTACCACGAATGAGCAGTTCTTC

clone_size: few
j_call: TRBJ1-2
v_call: TRBV7-2
d_call: TRBD1
cdr3_aa: CANPTRGLAYGYTF
cdr3_nt: TGTGCCAACCCAACCAGGGGGCTGGCCTATGGCTACACCTTC

clone_size: .
j_call: TRBJ1-4
v_call: TRBV9
d_call: TRBD1
cdr3_aa: CASSTRGPREKLFF
cdr3_nt: TGTGCCAGCAGCACCAGGGGGCCGCGGGAAAAACTGTTTTTT

clone_size: .
j_call: TRBJ2-2
v_call: TRBV6-5
d_call: TRBD1
cdr3_aa: CASSYSTGSVAGELFF
cdr3_nt: TGTGCCAGCAGTTACTCGACAGGGTCGGTCGCCGGGGAGCTGTTTTTT

clone_size: .
j_call: TRBJ1-4
v_call: TRBV7-9
d_call: .
cdr3_aa: CASNNREREKLFF
cdr3_nt: TGTGCCAGCAACAACAGGGAGCGCGAAAAACTGTTTTTT

clone_size: .
j_call: TRBJ2-3
v_call: TRBV18
d_call: .
cdr3_aa: CASSPMTSDTQYF
cdr3_nt: TGTGCCAGCTCACCCATGACTTCAGATACGCAGTATTTT

clone_size: .
j_call: TRBJ1-1
v_call: TRBV5-5
d_call: .
cdr3_aa: CASAIQVTNTEAFF
cdr3_nt: TGTGCCAGCGCAATACAGGTGACGAACACTGAAGCTTTCTTT

clone_size: .
j_call: TRBJ2-5
v_call: TRBV28
d_call: .
cdr3_aa: CASSLVRETQYF
cdr3_nt: TGTGCCAGCAGTTTAGTAAGGGAGACCCAGTACTTC

clone_size: .
j_call: TRBJ1-2
v_call: TRBV5-1
d_call: .
cdr3_aa: CASSSVTAGGYTF
cdr3_nt: TGCGCCAGCAGCTCCGTGACAGCGGGCGGCTACACCTTC

clone_size: .
j_call: TRBJ1-2
v_call: TRBV25-1
d_call: TRBD1
cdr3_aa: CASSARDRDGYTF
cdr3_nt: TGTGCCAGCAGTGCCCGGGACAGGGATGGCTACACCTTC